This T cell receptor beta chain is from a study of blood T cell repertoires in COVID-19. Study overall: Donors in the United States, Italy and Spain gave samples during acute or convalescent COVID-19. Sample material is recorded as cDNA or gDNA derived from T cells, B-cell-depleted T cells, or PBMCs.

Method: immunoSEQ multiplex PCR; TCRdb's copy keeps in-frame clones and lacks some. The data show around 700,000 clones, with 80% to 90% seen just once and over 0.2% held by the top ten. V was pared by 1 base and J by 8 bases, with 6 bases between. Germline CDR1 LGHDT, CDR2 YNNKEL (reference sequence). The CDR3 runs 13 residues. V and J are TRBV3-1 (or the pseudogene TRBV3-2) and TRBJ1-6, with D uncertain. The receptor comes from a woman younger than 35 with acute or convalescent COVID-19. Specimen: peripheral blood. CDR3 sequence (DNA): TGTGCCAGCAGCCAAGGGGAGTATTCACCCCTCCACTTT. Translation: CASSQGEYSPLHF.